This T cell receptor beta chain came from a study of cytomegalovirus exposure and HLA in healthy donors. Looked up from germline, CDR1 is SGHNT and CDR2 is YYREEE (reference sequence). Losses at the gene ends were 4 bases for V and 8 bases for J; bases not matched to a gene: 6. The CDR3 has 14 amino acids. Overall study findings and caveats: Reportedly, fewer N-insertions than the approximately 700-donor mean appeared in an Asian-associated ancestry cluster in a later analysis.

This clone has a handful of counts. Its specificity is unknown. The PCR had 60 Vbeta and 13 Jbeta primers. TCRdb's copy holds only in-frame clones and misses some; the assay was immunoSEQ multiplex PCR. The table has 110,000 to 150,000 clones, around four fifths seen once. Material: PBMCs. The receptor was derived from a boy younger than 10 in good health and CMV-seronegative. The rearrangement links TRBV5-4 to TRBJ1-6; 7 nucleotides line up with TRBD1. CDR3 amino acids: CASSVRTGDSPLHF. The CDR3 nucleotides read TGTGCCAGCAGCGTTAGGACAGGTGATTCACCCCTCCACTTT.